These 6 T cell receptor beta chains were sequenced from one sample in a study of OX40 agonist ivuxolimab in advanced cancers. The assay was immunoSEQ multiplex PCR, and TCRdb's table has in-frame clones only and misses some. Of 75,000 to 85,000 clones listed, around 87% are singletons. The sequencing used CD4+ or CD8+ T cells sorted from blood, collected in a trial of the OX40 agonist ivuxolimab. The receptors shown here come from an adult with an advanced solid tumor such as melanoma, head and neck, liver or kidney cancer.

This chain uses TRBV5-1 with TRBJ1-1; D is ambiguous. CDR1 is SGHRS and CDR2 is YFSETQ in the germline V gene. The germline V and J ends were trimmed by 4 bases and 4 bases, with 26 bases remaining between them. CDR3 length: 18 residues. This chain's CDR3 is CASSPRTSQPSMSTEAFF. The CDR3, as DNA: TGCGCCAGCAGCCCCCGGACCAGCCAGCCCTCCATGAGCACTGAAGCTTTCTTT.

This clone appeared a single time. The rearrangement uses TRBV11-3 and TRBJ1-2, with D maybe TRBD1 (5 bases). The germline V and J ends were trimmed by 5 bases and 0 bases, with 13 bases remaining between them. In germline, CDR1 is SGHNT, CDR2 YENEEA. This CDR3 contains 15 residues. The CDR3 nucleotides are TGTGCCAGCAGCCCAGGAGGGGCGGCTAACTATGGCTACACCTTC. Translating gives CASSPGGAANYGYTF. The full variable domain, in which reference TRBV11-3 and TRBJ1-2 provide the parts outside the CDR3, is EAGVVQSPRYKIIEKKQPVAFWCNPISGHNTLYWYLQNLGQGPELLIRYENEEAVDDSQLPKDRFSAERLKGVDSTLKIQPAELGDSAVYLCASSPGGAANYGYTFGSGTRLTVV.

The chain is built from TRBV6-5 and TRBJ1-2, with 7 bases aligning to TRBD1. This CDR3 spans 14 amino acids. After removal of 5 bases from V and 7 bases from J, the junction contained 10 bases not matched to a gene. Germline CDR1 reads MNHEY; CDR2 reads SVGAGI. DNA for the CDR3: TGTGCCAGCAGTACCCTGACAGGGTCGGGTGGCTACACCTTC. Protein sequence: CASSTLTGSGGYTF.

V is TRBV11-3 and J is TRBJ1-4; tentatively, D is TRBD1 (6 bases). The CDR3 extends over 14 amino acids. The V and J ends lost 5 bases and 4 bases respectively, with 11 bases between them. CDR1 and CDR2 (germline): SGHNT, YENEEA. The CDR3 DNA follows: TGTGCCAGCAGCCTTGGACAGTTTAATGAAAAACTGTTTTTT. The encoded protein is CASSLGQFNEKLFF. Full variable domain (remainder filled in from reference TRBV11-3 and TRBJ1-4): EAGVVQSPRYKIIEKKQPVAFWCNPISGHNTLYWYLQNLGQGPELLIRYENEEAVDDSQLPKDRFSAERLKGVDSTLKIQPAELGDSAVYLCASSLGQFNEKLFFGSGTQLSVL.

This clone was seen a handful of times. The chain recombines TRBV27 with TRBJ2-1, with 7 bases fitting TRBD1. CDR3 length: 13 amino acids. Germline CDR1 MNHEY, CDR2 SMNVEV (reference sequence). Trimming at V came to 8 bases and at J to 7 bases, leaving 8 bases not matched to a gene. The CDR3 DNA sequence: TGTGCCAGCTCAACAGGGGCCCTTAATGAGCAGTTCTTC. Residues: CASSTGALNEQFF.

This clone was found once. The V call is TRBV2, the J call TRBJ2-7, with 9 bases lining up with TRBD1. The J segment lost 5 bases and the V segment lost 5 bases, leaving 1 base of the junction unmatched. Germline lookup yields CDR1 SNHLY and CDR2 FYNNEI. The length of the CDR3 is 12 residues. CDR3 loop: CASSRQGDEQYF. CDR3 coding DNA: TGTGCCAGCAGTCGACAGGGGGACGAGCAGTACTTC. Full variable domain (outside the CDR3, taken from reference TRBV2 and TRBJ2-7): EPEVTQTPSHQVTQMGQEVILRCVPISNHLYFYWYRQILGQKVEFLVSFYNNEISEKSEIFDDQFSVERPDGSNFTLKIRSTKLEDSAMYFCASSRQGDEQYFGPGTRLTVT.